This paragraph reports one TCR beta chain. Its antigen is currently unknown. This sample is drawn from a study of T cell responses to AZD1222 COVID-19 vaccine. Some clones are missing from TCRdb's copy, which holds only in-frame ones; the method was immunoSEQ multiplex PCR. The data contain 130,000 or so clones, approximately 85% of them singletons. Study-level findings and limits: Among those given AZD1222, only five to seven were seropositive at baseline.

V lost 5 bases and J lost 3, with 8 bases in between. The CDR3 has 14 residues. CDR1 and CDR2 from the germline V gene are MNHEY and SVGAGI. This rearrangement joins TRBV6-5 to TRBJ1-6; no reliable D call. The TCR comes from an adult who received the MenACWY meningococcal vaccine as a control. Material: peripheral blood, obtained 28 days after the second dose of the MenACWY control vaccine. CDR3 residues: CASSRVLYNSPLHF. The CDR3 region has the DNA TGTGCCAGCAGTAGGGTTCTCTATAATTCACCCCTCCACTTT.